The source of this T cell receptor beta chain is a study of blood T cell repertoires in COVID-19 (dated by TCRdb to the early 2020s). Background for the entire study: Samples covering the acute and convalescent phases of COVID-19 were provided by collaborators in the United States, Italy and Spain. The prospective study material was composed of cDNA or gDNA derived from T cells, B-cell-depleted T cells, or PBMCs. Deeply sampled blood TCRbeta repertoires from subjects exposed to, actively infected with, or recovered from COVID-19 were included in the dataset. A freely available public database, intended as a resource for researchers studying the immune response to SARS-CoV-2, is where the repertoires were released. The samples were drawn from two sources: the first 160 participants of the ongoing ImmuneRACE study, and fewer than 1,500 subjects contributed by 6 global collaborators. Sample metadata almost always included a de-identified subject ID, COVID-19 status, age in years and sex. Where available, HLA class I and class II types were obtained from metadata supplied by the sample provider rather than from assay-based typing. The investigation overall reported the following: The quantity of clinical and demographic metadata differed by source and by participant and was supplied without curation.

A distance of 13 bases separates the germline ends of V and J, which lose 3 bases and 11 bases respectively. Reading from cysteine to phenylalanine, the CDR3 counts 12 amino acids. CDR3 DNA only is kept here, 36 bases in frame from base 1. Looking up the germline V gene yields CDR1 MNHNS and CDR2 SASEGT. Whole blood was collected in K2EDTA tubes by collaborating institutions according to the institutions' own protocols. For TCRbeta analysis, collaborators shipped samples in one of three forms: frozen whole blood, isolated PBMCs, or DNA extracted from either of those sample types. This clone has a handful of counts. What this receptor recognizes is not known. One base away there is no much larger clone; base qualities are not given. TCRbeta CDR3 regions were amplified from genomic DNA by means of the immunoSEQ Assay, a bias-controlled multiplex PCR. Under the source paper's analysis protocol: The number of nucleated cells in each sample was estimated from the amplification of reference gene primers within the assay. To quantify the absolute abundance of each unique TCRbeta CDR3 rearrangement, sequence reads were collapsed and filtered. For each sample, productive Simpson clonality was calculated as the square root of Simpson's diversity index over productive rearrangements. TCRdb stores this immuneACCESS table with in-frame sequences only. Part of the clones is absent; in the studies checked, under half of the shortfall reflects unresolved V genes, and no reason is known for the rest. The V and J calls and the clone size are those of that table, but D and trimming were determined from the DNA. The sample table lists approximately 500,000 clones, 80% to 90% of them with a count of one. The ten largest account for 3.2% of the sample.

Here the chain combines TRBV6-1 and TRBJ1-1, with no D gene named confidently. This clonotype was sampled from a human donor in a cohort sampled during active COVID-19. Sequences were obtained from peripheral blood. DNA sequence: TGTGCCAGCAGTGAGGTTCCACCTAGGGCTTTCTTT. This is translated as CASSEVPPRAFF.